A single sample is the source of the 9 T cell receptor beta chains below, sequenced in a study of CD8 T cells in Susac syndrome. RNA, at about 0.45 to 1 ug, was reverse transcribed with random hexamers. TCRdb reprocessed the immunoSEQ multiplex PCR reads with MiXCR, giving one entry per CDR3 protein. This table has some 130,000 distinct CDR3 sequences, roughly 94% appearing once. Sequenced: CD4+ T cells from PBMCs. The receptors stem from a human donor with multiple sclerosis.

The genes are TRBV25-1 and TRBJ2-7; no clear D. This CDR3 has 12 amino acids. Germline loops: CDR1 MGHDK, CDR2 SYGVNS. The V gene lost 3 bases and the J gene lost 4 bases, with 7 bases spanning the gap. DNA for the CDR3: TGTGCCAGCAGTGACTGGCAGTACGAGCAGTACTTC. It is translated as CASSDWQYEQYF.

The chain recombines TRBV19 with TRBJ1-2, with D unclear. Looked up from germline, CDR1 is LNHDA and CDR2 is SQIVND (reference sequence). This CDR3 is built from 14 residues. V was shortened by 5 bases and J by 1 base, with 11 bases between the two germline ends. The CDR3 DNA sequence: TGTGCCAGTAGTGAGCCAATGGATAACTATGGCTACACCTTC. Translated: CASSEPMDNYGYTF.

The V and J genes are TRBV20-1 and TRBJ2-7; tentative D call: TRBD1 (6 bases). V was pared by 1 base and J by 6 bases, with 16 bases between. The CDR3 length is 14 residues. Germline loops: CDR1 DFQATT, CDR2 SNEGSKA (reference sequence). DNA for the CDR3: TGCAGTGCTAGAGGAGACAGGACGGGTTCCGAGCAGTACTTC. This codes for CSARGDRTGSEQYF.

The chain recombines TRBV7-2 with TRBJ1-4, with 10 bases identical to TRBD1. V lost 5 bases and J lost 5; bases outside the gene matches: 11. CDR1 SGHTA and CDR2 FQGNSA come from the germline V gene. The CDR3 totals 17 residues. The CDR3 DNA follows: TGTGCCAGCAGCCTGACAGGGGGCACGCCTTTAAATGAAAAACTGTTTTTT. As protein: CASSLTGGTPLNEKLFF.

The rearrangement links TRBV19 to TRBJ2-7; perhaps TRBD1 as D (6 bases). V lost 6 bases to trimming and J lost 0 bases, with 15 bases between them. Per germline, CDR1 LNHDA and CDR2 SQIVND (reference sequence). CDR3 length: 15 residues. The CDR3 DNA sequence: TGTGCCAGTAGCCTTGTGGGGGACATCTCCTACGAGCAGTACTTC. It yields the protein CASSLVGDISYEQYF. The whole variable domain, remainder taken from reference TRBV19 and TRBJ2-7, is DGGITQSPKYLFRKEGQNVTLSCEQNLNHDAMYWYRQDPGQGLRLIYYSQIVNDFQKGDIAEGYSVSREKKESFPLTVTSAQKNPTAFYLCASSLVGDISYEQYFGPGTRLTVT.

The rearrangement links TRBV5-1 to TRBJ1-2; perhaps TRBD1 as D (6 bases). The CDR3 runs 16 residues. V was trimmed by 1 base and J by 5 bases, leaving 18 bases between them. Looked up from germline, CDR1 is SGHRS and CDR2 is YFSETQ. The CDR3 nucleotides read TGCGCCAGCAGCTTGAATGCAGCAGGGGCGCAGTATGGCTACACCTTC. Protein product: CASSLNAAGAQYGYTF.

The rearrangement uses TRBV29-1 and TRBJ1-1; D may be TRBD1 (5 bases). Germline CDR1 reads SQVTM; CDR2 reads ANQGSEA. V dropped 7 bases and J dropped 0 bases, with 12 bases sitting between them. The CDR3 sequence is 13 residues long. In nucleotides, the CDR3 is TGCAGCGGACTAGACAGAGTGAACACTGAAGCTTTCTTT. Protein sequence: CSGLDRVNTEAFF.

This clonotype was observed a handful of times. The J gene is TRBJ1-2, the V gene TRBV7-6, with 8 bases that match TRBD1. V dropped 5 bases and J dropped 3; count of bases not matched to a gene: 2. CDR3 size: 13 residues. Germline values: CDR1 SGHVS, CDR2 FNYEAQ. CDR3: CASSPQGDYGYTF. CDR3 nucleotide sequence: TGTGCCAGCAGCCCACAGGGGGACTATGGCTACACCTTC. The whole variable domain, remainder taken from reference TRBV7-6 and TRBJ1-2, is GAGVSQSPRYKVTKRGQDVALRCDPISGHVSLYWYRQALGQGPEFLTYFNYEAQQDKSGLPNDRFSAERPEGSISTLTIQRTEQRDSAMYRCASSPQGDYGYTFGSGTRLTVV.

The chain is built from TRBV5-1 and TRBJ1-1; the D gene is possibly TRBD1 (6 bases). Germline V gene data show CDR1 as SGHRS and CDR2 as YFSETQ. Trimming left V 10 bases short and J 0 bases short, with 16 bases between. The CDR3 is 14 residues long. The CDR3 region is CAPDLRDMNTEAFF. CDR3 DNA sequence: TGCGCCCCCGACTTACGGGACATGAACACTGAAGCTTTCTTT. The full variable domain, its missing parts supplied by reference TRBV5-1 and TRBJ1-1, is KAGVTQTPRYLIKTRGQQVTLSCSPISGHRSVSWYQQTPGQGLQFLFEYFSETQRNKGNFPGRFSGRQFSNSRSEMNVSTLELGDSALYLCAPDLRDMNTEAFFGQGTRLTVV.